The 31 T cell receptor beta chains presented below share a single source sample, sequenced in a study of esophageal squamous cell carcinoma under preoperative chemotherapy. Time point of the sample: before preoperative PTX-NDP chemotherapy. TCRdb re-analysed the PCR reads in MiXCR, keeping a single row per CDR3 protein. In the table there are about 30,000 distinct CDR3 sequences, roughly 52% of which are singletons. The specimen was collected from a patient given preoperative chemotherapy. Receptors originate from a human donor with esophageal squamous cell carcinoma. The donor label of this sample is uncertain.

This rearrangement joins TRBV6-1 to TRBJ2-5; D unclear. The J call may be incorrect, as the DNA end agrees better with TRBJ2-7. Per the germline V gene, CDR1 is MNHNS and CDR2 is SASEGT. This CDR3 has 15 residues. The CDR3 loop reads CASSEGLGQIYEQYF. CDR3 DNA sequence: TGTGCCAGCAGTGAAGGTCTTGGGCAGATTTACGAGCAGTACTTC.

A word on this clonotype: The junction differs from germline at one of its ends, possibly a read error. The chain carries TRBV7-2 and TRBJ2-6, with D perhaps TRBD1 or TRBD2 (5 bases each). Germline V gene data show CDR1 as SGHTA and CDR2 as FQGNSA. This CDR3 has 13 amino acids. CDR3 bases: TGTGCCAGCAGATCGGGACGGGCCAACATCCAGAACTTC. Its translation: CASRSGRANIQNF.

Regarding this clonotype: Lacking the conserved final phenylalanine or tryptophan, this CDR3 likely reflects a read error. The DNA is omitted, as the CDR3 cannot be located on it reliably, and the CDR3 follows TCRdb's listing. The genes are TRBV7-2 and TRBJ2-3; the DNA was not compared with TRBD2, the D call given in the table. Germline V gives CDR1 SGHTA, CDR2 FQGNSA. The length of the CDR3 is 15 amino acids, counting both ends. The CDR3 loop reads CATGSRGRALDTQYI.

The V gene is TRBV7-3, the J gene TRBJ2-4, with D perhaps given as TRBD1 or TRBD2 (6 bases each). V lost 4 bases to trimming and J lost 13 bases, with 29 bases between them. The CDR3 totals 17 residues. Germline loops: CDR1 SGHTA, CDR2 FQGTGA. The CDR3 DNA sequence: TGTGCCAGCAGCTCGGGGCCCGGGGGCCGTGTCCAAGACACCCAGTACTTC. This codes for CASSSGPGGRVQDTQYF. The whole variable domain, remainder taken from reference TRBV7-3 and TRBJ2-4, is GAGVSQTPSNKVTEKGKYVELRCDPISGHTALYWYRQSLGQGPEFLIYFQGTGAADDSGLPNDRFFAVRPEGSVSTLKIQRTERGDSAVYLCASSSGPGGRVQDTQYFGAGTRLSVL.

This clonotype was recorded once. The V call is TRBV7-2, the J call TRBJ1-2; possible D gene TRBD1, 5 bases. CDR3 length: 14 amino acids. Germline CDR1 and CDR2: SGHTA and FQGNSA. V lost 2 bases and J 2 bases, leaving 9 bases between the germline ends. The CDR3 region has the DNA TGTGCCAGCAGCTTATCGGCAGGGAACTATGGCTACACCTTC. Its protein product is CASSLSAGNYGYTF.

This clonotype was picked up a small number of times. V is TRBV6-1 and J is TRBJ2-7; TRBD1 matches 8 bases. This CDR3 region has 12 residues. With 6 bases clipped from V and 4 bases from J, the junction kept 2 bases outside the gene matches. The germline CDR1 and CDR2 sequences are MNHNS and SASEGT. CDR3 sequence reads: CASSNRGYEQYF. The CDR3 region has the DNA TGTGCCAGCAGCAACAGGGGGTACGAGCAGTACTTC.

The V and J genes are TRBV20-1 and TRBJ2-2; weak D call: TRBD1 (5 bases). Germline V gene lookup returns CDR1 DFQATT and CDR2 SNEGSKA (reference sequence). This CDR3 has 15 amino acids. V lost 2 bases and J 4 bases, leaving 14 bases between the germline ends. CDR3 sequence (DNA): TGCAGTGCTAGATCTGGGGCTCTTCCCACCGGGGAGCTGTTTTTT. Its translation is CSARSGALPTGELFF.

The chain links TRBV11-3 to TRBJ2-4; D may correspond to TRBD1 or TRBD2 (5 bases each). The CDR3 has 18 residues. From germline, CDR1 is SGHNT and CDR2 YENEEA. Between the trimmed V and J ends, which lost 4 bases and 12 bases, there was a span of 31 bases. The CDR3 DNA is TGTGCCAGCAGCTGCGCGGAGCGGTGGGGCCGTGCCAAAGACACTCAGTACTTC. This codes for CASSCAERWGRAKDTQYF.

This CDR3 reads CSAPKSAGPADTQYF. The CDR3 nucleotides are TGCAGTGCTCCTAAATCGGCGGGGCCCGCGGATACGCAGTATTTT. V is TRBV20-1 and J is TRBJ2-3; possibly TRBD2 for D (6 bases). CDR3 size: 15 residues. Trimming took off 5 bases at V and 6 bases at J, with 21 bases between the two ends. Germline V lookup: CDR1 DFQATT, CDR2 SNEGSKA (reference sequence).

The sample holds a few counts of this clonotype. CDR3 DNA sequence: TGTGCCAGCAGCTGGGGACAGGGGGCGCTTTCGACCCAGTACTTC. This sequence encodes CASSWGQGALSTQYF. The J gene is TRBJ2-5, the V gene TRBV7-2; 12 nucleotides line up with TRBD1. Trimming removed 4 bases from V and 7 bases from J; junction bases left unmatched: 7. CDR3 length: 15 residues. Germline V CDR1 and CDR2: SGHTA, FQGNSA.

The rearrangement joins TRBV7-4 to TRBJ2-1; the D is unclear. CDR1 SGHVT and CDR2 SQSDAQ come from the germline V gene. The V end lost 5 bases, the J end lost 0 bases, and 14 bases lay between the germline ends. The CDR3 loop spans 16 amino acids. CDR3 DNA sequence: TGTGCCAGCAGCCCCCTCCCACTGTGCTCCTACAATGAGCAGTTCTTC. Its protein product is CASSPLPLCSYNEQFF.

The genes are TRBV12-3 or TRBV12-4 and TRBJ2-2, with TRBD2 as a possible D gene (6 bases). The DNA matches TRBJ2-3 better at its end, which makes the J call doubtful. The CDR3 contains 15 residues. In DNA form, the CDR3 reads TGTGCCAGCAGTTGGGGACTGTCCCATACCGGGGCGCAGTATTTT. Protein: CASSWGLSHTGAQYF.

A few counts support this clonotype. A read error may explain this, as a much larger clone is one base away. Written as DNA, the CDR3 is TGCGCCAGCAGCTTCACTAGCGGGAGGGCCATAAATGAGCAGTACTTC. Its translation: CASSFTSGRAINEQYF. V gene TRBV10-1 combines with J gene TRBJ2-4, with TRBD2 identical over 13 bases. The germline V gene has CDR1 WNHNN and CDR2 SYGVQD (reference sequence). V was clipped by 6 bases and J by 13 bases; unmatched bases: 15. The CDR3 spans 16 residues.

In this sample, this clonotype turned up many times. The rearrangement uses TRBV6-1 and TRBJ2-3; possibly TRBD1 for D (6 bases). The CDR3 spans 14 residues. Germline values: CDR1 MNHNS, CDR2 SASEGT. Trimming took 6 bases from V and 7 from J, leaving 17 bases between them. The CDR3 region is CASRTDSTRNTQYF. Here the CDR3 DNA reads TGTGCCAGCAGGACGGACAGCACGAGGAATACGCAGTATTTT.

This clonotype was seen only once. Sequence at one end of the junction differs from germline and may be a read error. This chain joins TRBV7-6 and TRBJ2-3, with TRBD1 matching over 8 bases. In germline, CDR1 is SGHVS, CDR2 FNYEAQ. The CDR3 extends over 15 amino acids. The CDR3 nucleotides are TGTGCCACCAGCTCAGGGGGCCGTGGCAAAGATACGCAGTATTTT. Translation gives CATSSGGRGKDTQYF. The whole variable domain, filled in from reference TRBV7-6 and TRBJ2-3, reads GAGVSQSPRYKVTKRGQDVALRCDPISGHVSLYWYRQALGQGPEFLTYFNYEAQQDKSGLPNDRFSAERPEGSISTLTIQRTEQRDSAMYRCATSSGGRGKDTQYFGPGTRLTVL.

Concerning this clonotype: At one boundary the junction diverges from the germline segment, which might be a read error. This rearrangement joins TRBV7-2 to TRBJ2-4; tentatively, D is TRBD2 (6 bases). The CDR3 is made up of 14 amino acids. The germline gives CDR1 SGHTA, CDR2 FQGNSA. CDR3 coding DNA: TGCCGCGTCTCGGGGCGGGGAGCCAAAAACATTCAGTACTTC. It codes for CRVSGRGAKNIQYF.

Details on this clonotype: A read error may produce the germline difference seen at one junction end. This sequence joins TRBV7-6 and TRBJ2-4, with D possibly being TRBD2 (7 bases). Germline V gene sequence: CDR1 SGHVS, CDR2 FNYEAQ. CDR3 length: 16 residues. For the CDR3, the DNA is TGTGCCAGCAGGGTAATGGCGGGCGGGGGCACAGATACGCAGTACTTT. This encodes CASRVMAGGGTDTQYF.

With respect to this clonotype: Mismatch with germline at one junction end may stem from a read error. This CDR3 is CASRGGGLGAKNIQYF. The CDR3 bases are TGTGCGAGCCGCGGCGGGGGGCTGGGAGCCAAAAACATTCAGTATTTC. The V call is TRBV7-2, the J call TRBJ2-4, with 8 bases identical to TRBD2. Germline CDR1 reads SGHTA; CDR2 reads FQGNSA. The CDR3 is 16 residues long.

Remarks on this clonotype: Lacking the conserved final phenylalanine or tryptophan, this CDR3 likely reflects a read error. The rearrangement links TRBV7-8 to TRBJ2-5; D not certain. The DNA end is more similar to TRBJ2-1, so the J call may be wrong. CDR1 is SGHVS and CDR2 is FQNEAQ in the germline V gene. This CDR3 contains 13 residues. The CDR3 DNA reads TGTGCCAGCAGCTTAACCGTGTCGGAGTCCCAGTTCTCC. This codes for CASSLTVSESQFS.

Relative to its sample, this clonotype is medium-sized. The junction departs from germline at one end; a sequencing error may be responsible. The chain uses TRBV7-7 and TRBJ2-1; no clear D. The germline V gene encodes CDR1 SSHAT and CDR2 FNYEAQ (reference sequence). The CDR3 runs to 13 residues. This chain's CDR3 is CASSLGVADEQFF. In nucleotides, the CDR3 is TGTGCTAGCAGCTTAGGCGTGGCCGATGAGCAGTTCTTC.

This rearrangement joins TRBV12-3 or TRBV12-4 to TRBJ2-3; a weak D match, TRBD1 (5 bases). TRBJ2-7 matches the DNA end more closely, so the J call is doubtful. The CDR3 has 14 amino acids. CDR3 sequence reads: CAGRVGRGTDTQYF. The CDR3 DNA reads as TGTGCGGGCCGTGTGGGGCGTGGCACAGATACGCAGTACTTC.

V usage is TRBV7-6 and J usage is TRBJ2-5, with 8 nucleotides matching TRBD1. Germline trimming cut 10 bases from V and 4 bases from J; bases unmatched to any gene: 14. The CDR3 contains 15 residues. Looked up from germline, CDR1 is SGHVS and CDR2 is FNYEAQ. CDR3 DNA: TGTGCCACCGGCCCAGGGGGCCGTGACCCAGAGACCCAGTACTTC. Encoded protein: CATGPGGRDPETQYF.

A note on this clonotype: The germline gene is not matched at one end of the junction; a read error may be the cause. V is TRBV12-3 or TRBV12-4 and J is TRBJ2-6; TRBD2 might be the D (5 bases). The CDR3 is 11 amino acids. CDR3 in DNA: TGTGCCAGCAGTTGGGGAGACGCCCTGAACTTC. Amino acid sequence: CASSWGDALNF.

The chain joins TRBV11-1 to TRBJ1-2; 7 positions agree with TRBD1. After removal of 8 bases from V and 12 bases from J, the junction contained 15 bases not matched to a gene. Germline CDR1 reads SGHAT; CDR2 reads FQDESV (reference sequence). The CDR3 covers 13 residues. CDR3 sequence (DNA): TGTGCCAGCGCCGGAGAAGGGGGCATCGGAAACACCTTC. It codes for CASAGEGGIGNTF.

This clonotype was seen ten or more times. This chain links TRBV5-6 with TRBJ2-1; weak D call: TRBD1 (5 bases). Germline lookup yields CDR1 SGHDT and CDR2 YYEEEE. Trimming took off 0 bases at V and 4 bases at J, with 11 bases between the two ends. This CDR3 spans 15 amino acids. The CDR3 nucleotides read TGTGCCAGCAGCTTGGATCAGGGTAGGTACAATGAGCAGTTCTTC. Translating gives CASSLDQGRYNEQFF.

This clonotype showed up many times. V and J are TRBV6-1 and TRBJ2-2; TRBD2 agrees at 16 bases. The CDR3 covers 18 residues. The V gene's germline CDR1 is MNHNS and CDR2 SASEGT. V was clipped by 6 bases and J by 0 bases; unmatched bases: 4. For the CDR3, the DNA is TGTGCCAGCAGCACCGGGACTAGCGGGAGGGCGAACACCGGGGAGCTGTTTTTT. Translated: CASSTGTSGRANTGELFF.

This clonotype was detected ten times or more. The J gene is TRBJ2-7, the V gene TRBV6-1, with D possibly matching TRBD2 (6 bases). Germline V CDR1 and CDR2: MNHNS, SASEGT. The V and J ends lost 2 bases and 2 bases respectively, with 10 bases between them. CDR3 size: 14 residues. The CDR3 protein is CASSERWGAYEQYF. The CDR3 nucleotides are TGTGCCAGCAGTGAACGGTGGGGGGCCTACGAGCAGTACTTC.

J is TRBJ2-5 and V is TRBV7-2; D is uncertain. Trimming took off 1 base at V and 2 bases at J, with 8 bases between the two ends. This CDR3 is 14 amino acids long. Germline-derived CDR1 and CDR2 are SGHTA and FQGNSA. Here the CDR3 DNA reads TGTGCCAGCAGCTTAGGTTCAGTACAAGAGACCCAGTACTTC. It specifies CASSLGSVQETQYF. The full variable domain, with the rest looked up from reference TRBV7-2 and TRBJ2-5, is GAGVSQSPSNKVTEKGKDVELRCDPISGHTALYWYRQSLGQGLEFLIYFQGNSAPDKSGLPSDRFSAERTGGSVSTLTIQRTQQEDSAVYLCASSLGSVQETQYFGPGTRLLVL.

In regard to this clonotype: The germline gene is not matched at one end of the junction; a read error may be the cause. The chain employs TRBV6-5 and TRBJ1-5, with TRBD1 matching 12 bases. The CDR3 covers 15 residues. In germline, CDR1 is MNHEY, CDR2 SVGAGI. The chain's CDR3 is CASSNSGTGGQPQHF. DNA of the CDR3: TGTGCCAGCAGTAACTCCGGGACAGGGGGCCAGCCCCAGCATTTT.

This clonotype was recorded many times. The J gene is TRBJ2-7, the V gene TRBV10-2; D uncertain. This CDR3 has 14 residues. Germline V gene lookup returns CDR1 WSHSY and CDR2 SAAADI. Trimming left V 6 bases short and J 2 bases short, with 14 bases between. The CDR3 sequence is CASRAQTAPYEQYF. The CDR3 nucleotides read TGCGCCAGCAGGGCACAAACAGCCCCCTACGAGCAGTACTTC.

The CDR3 nucleotides read TGTGCCAGCAGCTTCAAGGGGTGGGGGCAGGACGAGCAGTACTTC. Translation gives CASSFKGWGQDEQYF. The chain joins TRBV7-2 to TRBJ2-5; weak D call: TRBD1 (6 bases). The J call may be faulty, since TRBJ2-7 better matches the DNA end. Germline CDR1 SGHTA, CDR2 FQGNSA. CDR3 size: 15 residues.